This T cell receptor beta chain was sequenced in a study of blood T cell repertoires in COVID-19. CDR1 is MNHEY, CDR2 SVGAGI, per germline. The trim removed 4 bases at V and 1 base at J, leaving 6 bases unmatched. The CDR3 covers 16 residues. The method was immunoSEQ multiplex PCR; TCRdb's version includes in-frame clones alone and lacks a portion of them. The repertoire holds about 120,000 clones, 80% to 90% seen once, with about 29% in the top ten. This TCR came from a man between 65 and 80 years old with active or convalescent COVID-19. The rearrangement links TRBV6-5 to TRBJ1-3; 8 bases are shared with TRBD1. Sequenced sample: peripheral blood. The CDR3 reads CASSLSGGPSGNTIYF. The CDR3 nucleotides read TGTGCCAGCAGTTTATCAGGGGGCCCGTCTGGAAACACCATATATTTT.